This passage covers 12 T cell receptor beta chains from one sample sequenced in a study of cytomegalovirus exposure and HLA in healthy donors. Primers included in the PCR were 60 Vbeta and 13 Jbeta primers. Only in-frame clones appear in the TCRdb table, and some are missing; sequencing was by immunoSEQ multiplex PCR. The data show under 250,000 clones, more than 75% seen once. Sequenced sample: PBMCs. These receptor sequences come from a girl aged 2 to 10 in good health and CMV-seronegative.

The V call is TRBV5-8, the J call TRBJ2-5; TRBD1 might be the D (6 bases). This CDR3 contains 15 residues. Germline loops: CDR1 SGHTS, CDR2 YDEGEE. V was pared by 0 bases and J by 4 bases, with 13 bases between. This chain's CDR3 is CASSLDGTHLETQYF. CDR3 coding DNA: TGTGCCAGCAGCTTGGACGGGACACATCTAGAGACCCAGTACTTC.

The chain is built from TRBV5-4 and TRBJ1-4; 10 bases line up with TRBD1. After removal of 4 bases from V and 7 bases from J, the junction contained 4 bases not matched to a gene. CDR3 length equals 14 residues. Germline V gene data show CDR1 as SGHNT and CDR2 as YYREEE (reference sequence). CDR3 nucleotide sequence: TGTGCCAGCAGCGTGGACAGGGGGGGTGAAAAACTGTTTTTT. Translation gives CASSVDRGGEKLFF.

The chain joins TRBV5-4 to TRBJ1-1, with TRBD1 matching 10 bases. After removal of 4 bases from V and 0 bases from J, the junction contained 9 bases not matched to a gene. The CDR3 is 17 residues long. Germline values: CDR1 SGHNT, CDR2 YYREEE (reference sequence). The CDR3 reads CASSPTGGLLMNTEAFF. The CDR3 DNA follows: TGTGCCAGCAGCCCGACAGGGGGCCTTCTCATGAACACTGAAGCTTTCTTT.

The chain uses TRBV7-6 and TRBJ2-1, with TRBD1 identical over 7 bases. CDR3 length equals 15 residues. The junction had 3 bases not matched to a gene; V was cut back by 2 bases and J by 2 bases. Germline lookup yields CDR1 SGHVS and CDR2 FNYEAQ. This CDR3 is CASSLWQGAYNEQFF. The CDR3 region has the DNA TGTGCCAGCAGCTTATGGCAGGGGGCCTACAATGAGCAGTTCTTC.

The gene calls are TRBV19 and TRBJ2-1; the match to TRBD2 covers 9 bases. CDR3 length: 16 amino acids. V gave up 4 bases and J gave up 0 bases; unmatched junction bases: 4. Germline V gives CDR1 LNHDA, CDR2 SQIVND (reference sequence). The CDR3 DNA sequence: TGTGCCAGTAGTAAGACTAGCGGTTACTCCTACAATGAGCAGTTCTTC. Translated: CASSKTSGYSYNEQFF.

V and J are TRBV5-8 and TRBJ2-3, with 7 bases that match TRBD1. Germline-derived CDR1 and CDR2 are SGHTS and YDEGEE. V was clipped by 4 bases and J by 2 bases; unmatched bases: 4. This CDR3 is built from 14 residues. DNA for the CDR3: TGTGCCAGCAGCCTTAGGGGGCCCACAGATACGCAGTATTTT. Protein: CASSLRGPTDTQYF. Supplemented by reference TRBV5-8 and TRBJ2-3, the full variable domain reads EAGVTQSPTHLIKTRGQQATLRCSPISGHTSVYWYQQALGLGLQFLLWYDEGEERNRGNFPPRFSGRQFPNYSSELNVNALELEDSALYLCASSLRGPTDTQYFGPGTRLTVL.

The V call is TRBV5-1, the J call TRBJ2-5; 11 nucleotides line up with TRBD2. V shed 4 bases, J shed 2 bases, and the junction held 7 bases outside the gene matches. The CDR3 runs 16 residues. The germline gives CDR1 SGHRS, CDR2 YFSETQ. CDR3 residues: CASSDFRTSGQETQYF. Here the CDR3 DNA reads TGCGCCAGCAGCGATTTTAGGACTAGCGGGCAAGAGACCCAGTACTTC.

This chain uses TRBV6-1 with TRBJ2-5, with no clear D. Matching the DNA end better, TRBJ2-7 makes the J call doubtful. The CDR3 is 14 amino acids. Germline CDR1 is MNHNS and CDR2 is SASEGT. The CDR3 spells CASSEALPSYEQYF. DNA for the CDR3: TGTGCCAGCAGTGAAGCGCTTCCATCTTACGAGCAGTACTTC.

The chain combines TRBV30 with TRBJ1-5, with TRBD1 as a possible D gene (5 bases). The CDR3 totals 16 residues. Trimming took off 2 bases at V and 2 bases at J, with 16 bases between the two ends. Per the germline V gene, CDR1 is GTSNPN and CDR2 is SVGIG (reference sequence). The CDR3 sequence is CAWSLLRGIGNQPQHF. CDR3 nucleotide sequence: TGTGCCTGGAGTTTATTAAGGGGAATTGGCAATCAGCCCCAGCATTTT.

The chain links TRBV5-1 to TRBJ2-3; no clear D gene. The CDR3 has 12 amino acids. Deletions cut 4 bases from V and 3 bases from J, with 6 bases between. CDR1 SGHRS and CDR2 YFSETQ come from the germline V gene. The CDR3 DNA is TGCGCCAGCAGCACTCCTACAGATACGCAGTATTTT. This codes for CASSTPTDTQYF.

The chain employs TRBV27 and TRBJ1-2, with D tentatively TRBD1 (5 bases). The CDR3 extends over 13 amino acids. Germline CDR1 is MNHEY and CDR2 is SMNVEV (reference sequence). Trimming took 5 bases from V and 3 from J, leaving 10 bases between them. CDR3 bases: TGTGCCAGCAGTGAAAAGGGGTACTATGGCTACACCTTC. Protein sequence: CASSEKGYYGYTF.

V usage is TRBV6-1 and J usage is TRBJ2-7, with 7 bases fitting TRBD2. Unmatched junction bases numbered 9, after V lost 1 base and J lost 6 bases. The CDR3 has 15 residues. Germline CDR1 MNHNS, CDR2 SASEGT. The DNA for the CDR3 is TGTGCCAGCAGTGAAGGGCCAGGGAGGGGTGGCGAGCAGTACTTC. Translation gives CASSEGPGRGGEQYF.